One sample yielded the 18 T cell receptor beta chains listed below, sequenced in a study of blood T cell repertoires in COVID-19. The method was immunoSEQ multiplex PCR; TCRdb's version includes in-frame clones alone and lacks a portion of them. Among roughly 250,000 clones listed, over 75% were seen once. Material for sequencing was PBMCs or T cells enriched from blood (not recorded which). The receptors originated from a woman aged 45-65 years who had recovered from COVID-19.

The genes are TRBV16 and TRBJ1-5; D not certain. The CDR3 has 18 residues. Germline lookup yields CDR1 KGHSY and CDR2 FQNENV. Trimming took 4 bases from V and 0 from J, leaving 19 bases between them. The CDR3 loop is CASSPQGSAQNSNQPQHF. The DNA of the CDR3 is TGTGCCAGCAGCCCTCAAGGTTCTGCACAGAATAGCAATCAGCCCCAGCATTTT.

The table lists this clone with a few counts. The rearrangement uses TRBV6-4 and TRBJ2-2, with a weak D call TRBD1 (6 bases). Trimming cost V 0 bases and J 3 bases, with 14 bases left between them. The CDR3 covers 17 residues. The germline V gene encodes CDR1 MRHNA and CDR2 SNTAGT. The CDR3 DNA follows: TGTGCCAGCAGTGACTCGTCTGGGGGCAGGGACACCGGGGAGCTGTTTTTT. This encodes CASSDSSGGRDTGELFF.

This chain joins TRBV11-3 and TRBJ2-5; D may be TRBD1 (6 bases). The CDR3 has 14 residues. V was cut by 5 bases and J by 4 bases, with 14 bases left in between. CDR1 and CDR2 from the germline V gene are SGHNT and YENEEA. The CDR3 protein is CASSVSGTRETQYF. The DNA of the CDR3 is TGTGCCAGCAGCGTATCCGGGACACGAGAGACCCAGTACTTC.

This clone showed up just a few times. The V gene is TRBV3-1 (or the pseudogene TRBV3-2), the J gene TRBJ2-7, with 7 positions matching TRBD1. The ends lost 4 bases at V and 5 bases at J; junction bases unmatched: 11. CDR1 and CDR2 from the germline V gene are LGHDT and YNNKEL (reference sequence). CDR3 length equals 15 residues. The CDR3, as DNA: TGTGCCAGCAGCCCAACAGGGGCCCCAATCCACGAGCAGTACTTC. Translated, it gives CASSPTGAPIHEQYF.

The chain couples TRBV19 to TRBJ2-7; 9 nucleotides match TRBD1. The junction had 8 bases not matched to a gene; V was cut back by 0 bases and J by 5 bases. Germline V gene sequence: CDR1 LNHDA, CDR2 SQIVND (reference sequence). The CDR3 contains 16 residues. CDR3 DNA: TGTGCCAGTAGTATAGACACCGGGACAGGGCTGCACGAGCAGTACTTC. It yields the protein CASSIDTGTGLHEQYF.

This clone was counted between two and nine times. The chain uses TRBV3-1 (or the pseudogene TRBV3-2) and TRBJ2-4; 8 bases map to TRBD2. V trimming: 6 bases; J trimming: 6 bases; junction bases outside the gene matches: 4. Per germline, CDR1 LGHDT and CDR2 YNNKEL (reference sequence). The CDR3 is 13 amino acids. The CDR3: CASSWTSTNIQYF. DNA of the CDR3: TGTGCCAGCAGTTGGACTAGCACAAACATTCAGTACTTC.

This clone appeared a single time. V usage is TRBV4-1 and J usage is TRBJ1-2; TRBD1 agrees at 10 bases. CDR3 length: 15 residues. Trimming took 2 bases from V and 7 from J; bases not matched to a gene: 7. CDR1 MGHRA and CDR2 YSYEKL come from the germline V gene. CDR3 sequence reads: CASSQLGTGDLGYTF. The CDR3 nucleotides read TGCGCCAGCAGCCAACTGGGGACAGGGGATCTTGGCTACACCTTC.

V is TRBV7-9 and J is TRBJ1-2; a possible D gene is TRBD1 (6 bases). This CDR3 region has 13 residues. V was pared by 5 bases and J by 7 bases, with 14 bases between. Germline loops: CDR1 SEHNR, CDR2 FQNEAQ (reference sequence). The CDR3 sequence: CASSTRTVSGYTF. The CDR3 DNA reads as TGTGCCAGCAGCACCCGGACAGTTTCTGGCTACACCTTC.

CDR3 protein: CASSRTGGRGEAFF. In DNA form, the CDR3 reads TGTGCCAGCAGCCGGACAGGGGGCCGGGGTGAAGCTTTCTTT. This chain links TRBV28 with TRBJ1-1, with TRBD1 matching 11 bases. From germline, CDR1 is MDHEN and CDR2 SYDVKM. The junction had 7 bases not matched to a gene; V was cut back by 6 bases and J by 7 bases. This CDR3 spans 14 amino acids.

The rearrangement links TRBV7-9 to TRBJ1-1; weak D call: TRBD1 (5 bases). The germline V gene has CDR1 SEHNR and CDR2 FQNEAQ (reference sequence). V was cut by 3 bases and J by 11 bases, with 13 bases left in between. The CDR3 is 12 residues long. The CDR3 DNA reads as TGTGCCAGCAGCTTTGGGGCAGAAGTTGCTTTCTTT. Translating gives CASSFGAEVAFF. Complete variable domain (other parts from reference TRBV7-9 and TRBJ1-1): DTGVSQNPRHKITKRGQNVTFRCDPISEHNRLYWYRQTLGQGPEFLTYFQNEAQLEKSRLLSDRFSAERPKGSFSTLEIQRTEQGDSAMYLCASSFGAEVAFFGQGTRLTVV.

This clone came up once. V and J are TRBV6-5 and TRBJ2-1; a weak D match, TRBD1 (5 bases). The CDR3 contains 13 residues. Germline V gene lookup returns CDR1 MNHEY and CDR2 SVGAGI. V gave up 6 bases and J gave up 7 bases, with 13 bases separating them. The CDR3 here is CASRLSQENEQFF. Written as DNA, the CDR3 is TGTGCCAGCAGACTATCACAGGAAAATGAGCAGTTCTTC.

J is TRBJ2-7 and V is TRBV3-1 (or the pseudogene TRBV3-2); TRBD2 matches 9 bases. CDR1 LGHDT and CDR2 YNNKEL come from the germline V gene (reference sequence). The CDR3 spans 13 residues. V shed 11 bases, J shed 3 bases, and the junction held 8 bases outside the gene matches. CDR3 sequence reads: CAASTSGNYEQYF. The CDR3 DNA sequence: TGTGCCGCCTCGACTAGCGGCAACTACGAGCAGTACTTC.

DNA of the CDR3: TGTGCCAGCTCACCACTGGCCAGGGACACTGAAGCTTTCTTT. It encodes CASSPLARDTEAFF. The chain has TRBV18 and TRBJ1-1, with D maybe TRBD1 (5 bases). Trimming took 1 base from V and 3 from J, leaving 9 bases between them. Germline CDR1 reads KGHSH; CDR2 reads LQKENI. CDR3 length: 14 amino acids.

The V call is TRBV7-8, the J call TRBJ2-5; 11 positions agree with TRBD1. V gave up 4 bases and J gave up 5 bases; unmatched junction bases: 15. CDR3 length: 18 residues. CDR1 and CDR2 (germline): SGHVS, FQNEAQ. The DNA for the CDR3 is TGTGCCAGCAGCTCCCTCCTGGGGGACAGGGGGGAGACGGAGACCCAGTACTTC. It encodes CASSSLLGDRGETETQYF.

CDR3 in amino acids: CASSDKAGGTDTQYF. In DNA form, the CDR3 reads TGTGCCAGCAGCGACAAGGCAGGGGGCACAGATACGCAGTATTTT. V and J are TRBV2 and TRBJ2-3; D might be TRBD1 (6 bases). V lost 6 bases and J lost 1, with 14 bases in between. The CDR3 contains 15 residues. The germline CDR1 and CDR2 sequences are SNHLY and FYNNEI.

This chain joins TRBV5-4 and TRBJ1-4, with TRBD1 matching 9 bases. The V gene end was trimmed by 4 bases and the J gene end by 4 bases; junction bases not matched to a gene: 2. The CDR3 totals 14 residues. From germline, CDR1 is SGHNT and CDR2 YYREEE (reference sequence). The CDR3 bases are TGTGCCAGCAGCCAGGACAGGGGTAATGAAAAACTGTTTTTT. It is translated as CASSQDRGNEKLFF.

The chain couples TRBV5-4 to TRBJ1-2, with TRBD1 identical over 8 bases. Losses at the gene ends were 0 bases for V and 3 bases for J; bases not matched to a gene: 4. The germline gives CDR1 SGHNT, CDR2 YYREEE (reference sequence). The CDR3 loop spans 15 amino acids. The CDR3 reads CASSLAPGGHYGYTF. CDR3 DNA sequence: TGTGCCAGCAGCTTGGCCCCAGGGGGCCACTATGGCTACACCTTC. The full variable domain, its missing parts supplied by reference TRBV5-4 and TRBJ1-2, is ETGVTQSPTHLIKTRGQQVTLRCSSQSGHNTVSWYQQALGQGPQFIFQYYREEENGRGNFPPRFSGLQFPNYSSELNVNALELDDSALYLCASSLAPGGHYGYTFGSGTRLTVV.

V and J are TRBV7-9 and TRBJ1-2, with D hard to call. The V end lost 5 bases, the J end lost 7 bases, and 14 bases lay between the germline ends. The CDR3 is made up of 13 amino acids. Germline V gives CDR1 SEHNR, CDR2 FQNEAQ (reference sequence). The CDR3 is CASSPSQLPGYTF. The CDR3 nucleotides read TGTGCCAGCAGCCCTAGTCAGTTACCTGGCTACACCTTC.